Presented here are 8 T cell receptor beta chains from one specimen sequenced in a study of blood T cell repertoires in COVID-19. The table came from immunoSEQ multiplex PCR; TCRdb's copy has only in-frame clones and leaves some out. Of some 240,000 clones listed, about 79% are singletons. Sequenced input: peripheral blood. The receptor source for this set is a woman between 40 and 55 years old who had recovered from COVID-19.

This clone was recorded only once. The chain has TRBV2 and TRBJ2-5; no firm D call. The germline V gene encodes CDR1 SNHLY and CDR2 FYNNEI. The CDR3 is made up of 13 amino acids. V lost 6 bases and J lost 4, with 12 bases in between. The CDR3 DNA is TGTGCCAGCAGGGCGACTGGAAGAGAGACCCAGTACTTC. Translating it yields CASRATGRETQYF.

This chain connects TRBV7-2 to TRBJ2-1; TRBD2 agrees at 7 bases. V shed 2 bases, J shed 9 bases, and the junction held 7 bases outside the gene matches. The CDR3 covers 14 residues. Germline V lookup: CDR1 SGHTA, CDR2 FQGNSA. CDR3: CASSLRDYGFEQFF. CDR3 nucleotides: TGTGCCAGCAGCTTAAGGGACTATGGTTTTGAGCAGTTCTTC. The variable domain in full, with the rest retrieved from reference TRBV7-2 and TRBJ2-1, is GAGVSQSPSNKVTEKGKDVELRCDPISGHTALYWYRQSLGQGLEFLIYFQGNSAPDKSGLPSDRFSAERTGGSVSTLTIQRTQQEDSAVYLCASSLRDYGFEQFFGPGTRLTVL.

The rearrangement joins TRBV6-5 to TRBJ1-4; 10 nucleotides agree with TRBD1. CDR3 size: 15 residues. Germline V gene lookup returns CDR1 MNHEY and CDR2 SVGAGI. J gave up 4 bases and V 6 bases, and 5 bases lay outside the gene matches. The CDR3 spells CASSPGTGDNEKLFF. The CDR3 bases are TGTGCCAGCAGCCCAGGGACAGGGGATAATGAAAAACTGTTTTTT.

The chain combines TRBV19 with TRBJ1-1; TRBD1 matches 7 bases. V gave up 4 bases and J gave up 7 bases; unmatched junction bases: 6. This CDR3 is 13 amino acids long. The V gene's germline CDR1 is LNHDA and CDR2 SQIVND (reference sequence). The CDR3 nucleotides read TGTGCCAGTAGTAAATATGACAGGGATGAAGCTTTCTTT. Its protein product is CASSKYDRDEAFF. The full variable domain, in which reference TRBV19 and TRBJ1-1 provide the parts outside the CDR3, is DGGITQSPKYLFRKEGQNVTLSCEQNLNHDAMYWYRQDPGQGLRLIYYSQIVNDFQKGDIAEGYSVSREKKESFPLTVTSAQKNPTAFYLCASSKYDRDEAFFGQGTRLTVV.

This clone was counted between two and nine times. The chain is built from TRBV10-1 and TRBJ1-2; D unresolved. CDR3 length: 13 amino acids. Trimming took 5 bases from V and 2 from J, leaving 9 bases between them. Germline CDR1 WNHNN, CDR2 SYGVQD (reference sequence). In nucleotides, the CDR3 is TGCGCCAGCAGTCGAGACGGGAACTATGGCTACACCTTC. Translated, it gives CASSRDGNYGYTF.

This clone was counted once. The gene calls are TRBV5-1 and TRBJ2-3; 13 bases map to TRBD2. CDR1 is SGHRS and CDR2 is YFSETQ in the germline V gene. There are 14 residues in the CDR3. The V and J ends lost 9 bases and 3 bases, in that order; junction bases with no gene match: 4. This chain's CDR3 is CATGLAGVTDTQYF. CDR3 bases: TGCGCCACTGGACTAGCGGGGGTAACAGATACGCAGTATTTT.

The V call is TRBV9, the J call TRBJ2-7; 8 bases map to TRBD1. The CDR3 consists of 15 residues. Germline CDR1 and CDR2: SGDLS and YYNGEE. With V trimmed by 4 bases and J by 3 bases, 9 bases remained unmatched. The CDR3 region has the DNA TGTGCCAGCAGCCCCGGGACCGGACAGGGCTACGAGCAGTACTTC. Amino acid sequence: CASSPGTGQGYEQYF.

The J gene is TRBJ2-3, the V gene TRBV29-1, with TRBD2 identical over 14 bases. CDR1 and CDR2 from the germline V gene are SQVTM and ANQGSEA. V shed 8 bases, J shed 5 bases, and the junction held 3 bases outside the gene matches. This CDR3 has 13 residues. CDR3 protein: CSHGTSGGDTQYF. The DNA of the CDR3 is TGCAGCCACGGGACTAGCGGGGGAGATACGCAGTATTTT.